The 13 T cell receptor beta chains below were found in one sample sequenced in a study of cytomegalovirus exposure and HLA in healthy donors. PCR employed 60 Vbeta and 13 Jbeta primers. This table comes from immunoSEQ multiplex PCR, and its TCRdb copy is limited to in-frame clones, with some not included. The repertoire holds around 150,000 clones, with more than 75% as singletons. The material sequenced was PBMCs. Every receptor here comes from a man aged 40-49 years in good health and CMV-seronegative.

The chain joins TRBV28 to TRBJ2-2; 8 nucleotides line up with TRBD1. The V segment lost 3 bases and the J segment 1 base; nucleotides outside the gene matches: 4. This CDR3 is built from 16 residues. CDR1 and CDR2 (germline): MDHEN, SYDVKM. CDR3 bases: TGTGCCAGCAGTTTTCTACAGGGGGGGAACACCGGGGAGCTGTTTTTT. It codes for CASSFLQGGNTGELFF. Complete variable domain (other parts from reference TRBV28 and TRBJ2-2): DVKVTQSSRYLVKRTGEKVFLECVQDMDHENMFWYRQDPGLGLRLIYFSYDVKMKEKGDIPEGYSVSREKKERFSLILESASTNQTSMYLCASSFLQGGNTGELFFGEGSRLTVL.

The chain uses TRBV5-1 and TRBJ2-7; D ambiguous. V was pared by 2 bases and J by 5 bases, with 14 bases between. This CDR3 has 14 residues. Germline lookup yields CDR1 SGHRS and CDR2 YFSETQ. CDR3 residues: CASSFADSNDEQYF. The CDR3 nucleotides are TGCGCCAGCAGCTTCGCGGATTCGAACGACGAGCAGTACTTC.

This clone has only a few counts. This chain links TRBV19 with TRBJ1-4; 9 positions match TRBD1. This CDR3 has 13 residues. CDR1 is LNHDA, CDR2 SQIVND, per germline (reference sequence). V trimming: 11 bases; J trimming: 8 bases; junction bases outside the gene matches: 9. In DNA, the CDR3 is TGTGCCGTACGGGACAGGGTGACGGAAAAACTGTTTTTT. It is translated as CAVRDRVTEKLFF.

The chain carries TRBV11-2 and TRBJ2-1, with 9 bases aligning to TRBD2. The germline gives CDR1 SGHAT, CDR2 FQNNGV. V shed 4 bases, J shed 8 bases, and the junction held 12 bases outside the gene matches. The CDR3 runs 16 residues. The CDR3 here is CASSSLQQREEDEQFF. The CDR3 DNA is TGTGCCAGCAGCTCGCTCCAACAGCGGGAGGAGGATGAGCAGTTCTTC.

The chain is built from TRBV5-5 and TRBJ1-6; 9 bases are a match to TRBD1. V shed 0 bases and J 10 bases; nucleotides not matched to a gene: 8. The CDR3 totals 16 residues. Germline V CDR1 and CDR2: SGHKS, YYEKEE (reference sequence). The CDR3 reads CASSLALGQGYSPLHF. In DNA, the CDR3 is TGTGCCAGCAGCTTGGCCTTGGGACAGGGTTACTCACCCCTCCACTTT.

This clone occurred a few times. V usage is TRBV10-3 and J usage is TRBJ2-1; D not certain. The CDR3 sequence is 13 residues long. Germline V gene data show CDR1 as ENHRY and CDR2 as SYGVKD. V dropped 0 bases and J dropped 5 bases, with 5 bases sitting between them. Here the CDR3 DNA reads TGTGCCATCAGTGAGTCGCAGGACAATGAGCAGTTCTTC. Protein sequence: CAISESQDNEQFF.

This clone was observed a few times. The chain employs TRBV2 and TRBJ1-5; 9 nucleotides line up with TRBD1. Germline V gene sequence: CDR1 SNHLY, CDR2 FYNNEI. The junction had 7 bases not matched to a gene; V was cut back by 6 bases and J by 4 bases. This CDR3 spans 15 amino acids. The CDR3 nucleotides read TGTGCCAGCAGCGGACAGGGGAGTCGGAATCAGCCCCAGCATTTT. Translation gives CASSGQGSRNQPQHF.

This chain uses TRBV27 with TRBJ2-6; the match to TRBD2 covers 7 bases. Per the germline V gene, CDR1 is MNHEY and CDR2 is SMNVEV (reference sequence). CDR3 length: 19 residues. V trimming: 1 base; J trimming: 2 bases; junction bases outside the gene matches: 11. For the CDR3, the DNA is TGTGCCAGCAGTTTATTGTGGGGGTGGGGGGGGGCTGGGGCCAACGTCCTGACTTTC. Translating gives CASSLLWGWGGAGANVLTF.

A word on this clone: At the DNA level, this CDR3 is encoded by other sequences in the same sample as well. The J gene is TRBJ1-1, the V gene TRBV2, with 8 bases that match TRBD1. This CDR3 comprises 14 residues. Trimming took 6 bases from V and 4 from J; bases not matched to a gene: 7. Germline V gives CDR1 SNHLY, CDR2 FYNNEI. The CDR3 DNA sequence: TGTGCCAGCAGGTTAACAGGGGGAGGCACTGAAGCTTTCTTT. This translates into CASRLTGGGTEAFF.

This chain joins TRBV5-8 and TRBJ2-2; possible D gene TRBD1, 5 bases. Germline V lookup: CDR1 SGHTS, CDR2 YDEGEE. V was clipped by 1 base and J by 0 bases, with 7 bases between them. The CDR3 length is 15 residues. The CDR3 coding sequence is TGTGCCAGCAGCTTGACAGGATCGAACACCGGGGAGCTGTTTTTT. Translation: CASSLTGSNTGELFF.

This chain links TRBV10-3 with TRBJ2-5; 12 nucleotides agree with TRBD1. Germline V CDR1 and CDR2: ENHRY, SYGVKD. The CDR3 is made up of 15 amino acids. V dropped 6 bases and J dropped 1; count of bases not matched to a gene: 3. The CDR3: CAISGDRGPQETQYF. The DNA for the CDR3 is TGTGCCATCAGCGGGGACAGGGGGCCCCAAGAGACCCAGTACTTC.

This clone was seen more than once but under ten times. J is TRBJ2-7 and V is TRBV5-4; D might be TRBD2 (6 bases). Trimming removed 4 bases at V and 3 bases at J, with 17 bases between. Germline loops: CDR1 SGHNT, CDR2 YYREEE (reference sequence). This CDR3 region has 15 residues. The CDR3 coding sequence is TGTGCCAGCAGCCAAGAAGGGGACGGGAGCTACGAGCAGTACTTC. It translates to CASSQEGDGSYEQYF.

As to this clone: The junction differs from germline at one of its ends, possibly a read error. The V and J genes are TRBV28 and TRBJ2-6; possibly TRBD1 for D (7 bases). CDR1 MDHEN and CDR2 SYDVKM come from the germline V gene. This CDR3 is 17 amino acids long. The CDR3 loop is CASSFAGGFSGANGLTF. The CDR3 nucleotides read TGTGCCAGCAGTTTTGCAGGGGGGTTCTCTGGGGCCAACGGCCTGACTTTC.